This entry is about one T cell receptor beta chain. These data belong to a study of blood T cell repertoires in COVID-19. Across the whole study: The analysed material was cDNA or gDNA that came from T cells, B-cell-depleted T cells, or PBMCs.

TCRdb's copy holds only in-frame clones and misses some; the assay was immunoSEQ multiplex PCR. The sample shows tens of thousands of clones, about four fifths of them seen only once. The TCR sequence derives from a man aged 55 to 70 in a cohort sampled during active COVID-19. The sample comprised peripheral blood.

The CDR3 protein is CASSLALAGVYEQYF. The CDR3 bases are TGTGCCAGCAGCTTAGCACTAGCGGGAGTCTACGAGCAGTACTTC. The rearrangement joins TRBV11-2 to TRBJ2-7; 11 bases line up with TRBD2. This CDR3 comprises 15 residues. Trimming cost V 1 base and J 3 bases; bases outside gene matches: 2. Germline CDR1 reads SGHAT; CDR2 reads FQNNGV.